This TCR beta chain was obtained from a study of graft-versus-host responses after intestinal transplantation. About the research overall: Isolated intestinal, liver-intestinal, or multivisceral transplants had been given to the recipients. All recipients got anti-thymocyte globulin induction, then tacrolimus and steroids for approximately 3 years. General observations from the study: Peak GvH clone levels in circulation were associated with early post-transplant HvG declines.

The data were produced by immunoSEQ multiplex PCR, yet TCRdb's version contains in-frame clones alone and is incomplete. Of around 100,000 clones listed, about 90% are singletons. From germline, CDR1 is MNHEY and CDR2 SVGAGI. Trimming shortened V by 5 bases and J by 3 bases, and 17 bases separated the two germline ends. The CDR3 length is 15 residues. A word on this clone: Its antigen is not known.

This rearrangement joins TRBV6-5 to TRBJ2-7; tentatively, D is TRBD1 or TRBD2 (6 bases each). This clonotype was obtained from a human donor who received an intestinal transplant. The source was unstimulated CD4+ T cells sorted from spleen or lymph node cells, collected before intestinal transplant. This chain's CDR3 is CASSRKGGIGYEQYF. For the CDR3, the DNA is TGTGCCAGCAGTCGCAAAGGGGGGATTGGCTACGAGCAGTACTTC.